Sequencing of this TCR beta chain was carried out in a study of shared clonotypes between healthy human individuals. V lost 0 bases, J lost 7 bases, and 9 bases lay in between. Germline V gene data show CDR1 as GTSNPN and CDR2 as SVGIG (reference sequence). CDR3 length equals 12 residues. With regard to this clone: No antigen is known for it.

Method: immunoSEQ multiplex PCR; TCRdb's copy keeps in-frame clones and lacks some. This table holds fewer than 350,000 clones, around nine tenths found once. Study results and limitations: Depth was large, yet rarefaction showed that sorted-subset sequencing was incomplete. Compared with clonotypes that all four donors shared, non-shared clonotypes had lower generation probabilities.

The rearrangement joins TRBV30 to TRBJ1-1; D perhaps matches TRBD1 (5 bases). The sequence was collected from a man in his late teens or twenties in good health. The sample taken for sequencing was memory CD8+ T cells sorted from blood. Subset described: CD45RO+ cells pooled with CCR7-negative TemRA cells. CDR3 in amino acids: CAWSVQGVEAFF. DNA for the CDR3: TGTGCCTGGAGTGTGCAGGGTGTTGAAGCTTTCTTT.